These T cell receptor beta chains were read from a single sample in a study of shared clonotypes between healthy human individuals. TCRdb's table, derived via immunoSEQ multiplex PCR, lists solely in-frame clones and lacks some. The table includes roughly 2 million clones, 95% detected once. The sample consisted of naive CD4+ T cells sorted from blood. The receptors here all came from a man younger than 35 in good health. CDR3s include the opening cysteine and the closing phenylalanine or tryptophan. The D gene is left open where the match is weak. Clone size is not always given. Where it is, it says once, few, many or a class for expanded clones.

.	TRBJ1-1	TRBV19	.	TGTGCCAGTAGCCGAGGGAAAGCTTTCTTT	CASSRGKAFF
.	TRBJ2-3	TRBV5-3	.	TGTGCCTCTCAGGGAAGTGGGACAGATACGCAGTATTTT	CASQGSGTDTQYF
.	TRBJ2-7	TRBV2	TRBD2	TGTGCCAGCAGTGTACTAGCGGGACCCTGGGGCGAGCAGTACTTC	CASSVLAGPWGEQYF
once	TRBJ2-4	TRBV6-5	.	TGTGCCAGCAGTTTAAGTACAGGTCCTGCCAAAAACATTCAGTACTTC	CASSLSTGPAKNIQYF
.	TRBJ2-7	TRBV28	TRBD2	TGTGTTACGGGGAGCGGGGGGGCCTCCTACGAGCAGTACTTC	CVTGSGGASYEQYF
.	TRBJ2-2	TRBV5-1	.	TGCGCCAGCAGCTTTACAGGGAGGGACACCGGGGAGCTGTTTTTT	CASSFTGRDTGELFF
.	TRBJ1-2	TRBV18	TRBD1	TGTGCCAGCTCACTTGACCTACAGGGGCTTGGCTACACCTTC	CASSLDLQGLGYTF
once	TRBJ1-5	TRBV6-5	TRBD1	TGTGCCAGCAGTTCCAGGGGGGCCCAGCATTTT	CASSSRGAQHF
.	TRBJ2-1	TRBV5-1	TRBD2	TGCGCCAGCAGCTTGTTAGGGGCTAGCGGGCGCTCCTACAATGAGCAGTTCTTC	CASSLLGASGRSYNEQFF
few	TRBJ1-3	TRBV5-1	.	TGCGCCAGCAGCCGGAGAGGGGACGGAAACACCATATATTTT	CASSRRGDGNTIYF
.	TRBJ1-2	TRBV2	TRBD1	TGTGCCAGCAGAAGGACAGGGGTGCTCGTCAATGGCTACACCTTC	CASRRTGVLVNGYTF
once	TRBJ1-5	TRBV28	.	TGTGCGGGTCAGTTGAAGGGGCAGCCCCAGCATTTT	CAGQLKGQPQHF
.	TRBJ1-5	TRBV28	.	TGTGCCAGCAGTAGGACAGCCTCCAATCAGCCCCAGCATTTT	CASSRTASNQPQHF
.	TRBJ1-2	TRBV28	.	TGTGCCAGCAGTCCGGGGGCTGGCTACACCTTC	CASSPGAGYTF
once	TRBJ2-5	TRBV5-1	.	TGCGCCAGCCGCTCTAATCCGGGGCAACAAGAGACCCAGTACTTC	CASRSNPGQQETQYF
.	TRBJ2-7	TRBV6-5	TRBD1	TGTGCCAGCAGTTACGGGGGACAGGGTTGGTCCTACGAGCAGTACTTC	CASSYGGQGWSYEQYF
.	TRBJ2-1	TRBV18	.	TGTGCCAGCTCACCACCGAACAGCCTGACCTACAATGAGCAGTTCTTC	CASSPPNSLTYNEQFF
.	TRBJ1-2	TRBV6-4	TRBD1	TGTGCCAGCCGAAAAGCTTCGGGACAGGGGGCAATCTATGGCTACACCTTC	CASRKASGQGAIYGYTF
.	TRBJ2-7	TRBV11-3	.	TGTGCCAGCAGCACGCAGGGAGATTGGGAGCAGTACTTC	CASSTQGDWEQYF
few	TRBJ1-2	TRBV5-6	.	TGTGCCAGCAGCAGGGTGGTGTCCAACTATGGCTACACCTTC	CASSRVVSNYGYTF
.	TRBJ1-6	TRBV5-6	.	TGTGCCAGCAGCTTGGTGACGGCTACTTCACCCCTCCACTTT	CASSLVTATSPLHF
.	TRBJ1-1	TRBV2	TRBD1	TGTGCCAGCAGTGTACAGGGGGTCTCTGAAGCTTTCTTT	CASSVQGVSEAFF
.	TRBJ2-3	TRBV9	TRBD1	TGTGCCAGCAGCAACAACAGGGGGCGCGTCACAGATACGCAGTATTTT	CASSNNRGRVTDTQYF
.	TRBJ2-6	TRBV28	.	TGTGCCAGCAGCCCCCTAAGTACGGGGAACAGGGGAGGCTCTGGGGCCAACGTCCTGACTTTC	CASSPLSTGNRGGSGANVLTF
.	TRBJ2-7	TRBV5-1	TRBD1	TGCGCCAGCAGCTTGGGGGACAGGGGATCCTACGAGCAGTACTTC	CASSLGDRGSYEQYF
once	TRBJ2-7	TRBV5-1	.	TGCGCCAGCAGCCTACGAAAGGCAGGGACTGTATCCTACGAGCAGTACTTC	CASSLRKAGTVSYEQYF
.	TRBJ2-7	TRBV5-4	TRBD2	TGTGCCAGCAGCTTCGGCGGGAGCAACTACGAGCAGTACTTC	CASSFGGSNYEQYF
.	TRBJ2-7	TRBV6-6	.	TGTGCCAGCAGTTACACGGGACCTTCCTACGAGCAGTACTTC	CASSYTGPSYEQYF
.	TRBJ2-7	TRBV5-1	TRBD1	TGCGCCAGCAGCCGGGACAGGGAACAGTTGAGGCAGTACTTC	CASSRDREQLRQYF
.	TRBJ2-7	TRBV7-9	.	TGTGCCAGCAGCTTAGTTTCGTCCCTCGGGGCCGACGAGCAGTACTTC	CASSLVSSLGADEQYF
.	TRBJ2-5	TRBV7-9	.	TGTGCCAGCAATTTGGACGGCCAAGAGACCCAGTACTTC	CASNLDGQETQYF
.	TRBJ2-1	TRBV13	.	TGTGCCAGCAGCCTTACGAGGTGGGGGAATGAGCAGTTCTTC	CASSLTRWGNEQFF
.	TRBJ2-5	TRBV7-6	TRBD2	TGTGCCAGCAGCCCGGGACTAGCGGGAGAGACCCAGTACTTC	CASSPGLAGETQYF
.	TRBJ1-5	TRBV2	TRBD1	TGTGCCACGAAGGGGACAGGGGCAAGTCAGCCCCAGCATTTT	CATKGTGASQPQHF
.	TRBJ2-2	TRBV15	.	TGTGCCACCAGCAGCGGCCTAGTCGCCCCCGGGGAGCTGTTTTTT	CATSSGLVAPGELFF
.	TRBJ1-6	TRBV5-6	.	TGTGCCAGCAGCTTGTGGGCCTCGGGCTTCAGCTATAATTCACCCCTCCACTTT	CASSLWASGFSYNSPLHF
.	TRBJ2-3	TRBV7-2	TRBD2	TGTGCCAGCAGCTTAGTTTTAGCGGGAGGGGCAGATACGCAGTATTTT	CASSLVLAGGADTQYF
.	TRBJ1-5	TRBV4-1	.	TGCGCCAGCAGCCAAGATAGGGAGTCGGCTACTTCCTCTCAGCCCCAGCATTTT	CASSQDRESATSSQPQHF
.	TRBJ1-5	TRBV30	TRBD1	TGTGCCTGGAGTGAGTTGGACAGGCCAGGGGAGCCCCAGCATTTT	CAWSELDRPGEPQHF
.	TRBJ2-5	TRBV5-6	TRBD1	TGTGCCAGCAGCTTGATCGACAGGGGTAGAGAGACCCAGTACTTC	CASSLIDRGRETQYF
.	TRBJ2-7	TRBV5-1	TRBD2	TGCGCCAGCAGCTTGCGGCGTAGCGGGGGGGATTCCTACGAGCAGTACTTC	CASSLRRSGGDSYEQYF
.	TRBJ1-2	TRBV6-1	.	TGTGCCAGCAGTGATAGCTTGGGGTATGGCTACACCTTC	CASSDSLGYGYTF
.	TRBJ2-7	TRBV5-4	.	TGTGCCAGCAGCTTGGCCAAGGGGCACGAGCAGTACTTC	CASSLAKGHEQYF
.	TRBJ1-3	TRBV19	.	TGTGCCAGTAGTATGGCAGACACCTCTGGAAACACCATATATTTT	CASSMADTSGNTIYF
.	TRBJ2-3	TRBV5-1	.	TGCGCCAGCAGCTTGGGCTTAGATACGCAGTATTTT	CASSLGLDTQYF
.	TRBJ2-4	TRBV27	.	TGTGCCAGCGGGCGGGGGCTAGCCAAAAACATTCAGTACTTC	CASGRGLAKNIQYF
.	TRBJ1-5	TRBV30	.	TGTGCCTGGAGTGTACGGGGTGGTCAGCCCCAGCATTTT	CAWSVRGGQPQHF
.	TRBJ2-1	TRBV6-5	.	TGTGCCAGCGGCAGGGTTCCCGATGAGCAGTTCTTC	CASGRVPDEQFF
.	TRBJ2-7	TRBV18	TRBD1	TGTGCCAGCTCACGCGGGACAGGGGGCGGATACGAGCAGTACTTC	CASSRGTGGGYEQYF
.	TRBJ2-7	TRBV10-1	.	TGCGCCAGCAGGGTCTCCTACGAGCAGTACTTC	CASRVSYEQYF
.	TRBJ2-7	TRBV7-9	.	TGTGCCAGCAGCTCAGGGGTCCACGAGCAGTACTTC	CASSSGVHEQYF
.	TRBJ1-1	TRBV6-5	TRBD1	TGTGCCAGCAGTAAGCGACAGGGGGGGGCTGAAGCTTTCTTT	CASSKRQGGAEAFF
.	TRBJ1-6	TRBV6-5	TRBD1	TGTGCCAGCACCCTGGACAGGGCGAATTCACCCCTCCACTTT	CASTLDRANSPLHF
.	TRBJ2-5	TRBV6-1	.	TGTGCCAGCAGTTCGGGGGGCGCCGAGACCCAGTACTTC	CASSSGGAETQYF
few	TRBJ1-5	TRBV18	TRBD1	TGTGCCAGCTCACCAGCACAGGGGAGCTTCCTTAGCAATCAGCCCCAGCATTTT	CASSPAQGSFLSNQPQHF
.	TRBJ2-1	TRBV19	TRBD2	TGTGCCAGTAAAGTCCTAGCGGGAGACTTAGATGAGCAGTTCTTC	CASKVLAGDLDEQFF
.	TRBJ1-2	TRBV14	.	TGTGCCAGCAGCCCCCTCGGGGTCCAACCGTACGGCTACACCTTC	CASSPLGVQPYGYTF
.	TRBJ1-2	TRBV28	.	TGTGCCAGCAGTTTGTCCGGAATGTATGGCTACACCTTC	CASSLSGMYGYTF